The 32 T cell receptor beta chains below come from one sample, sequenced in a study of shared clonotypes between healthy human individuals. Measured with immunoSEQ multiplex PCR; TCRdb has only the in-frame clones, and not every one. The sample contains some 470,000 clones, less than 80% of which appear only once. The specimen was PBMCs. All receptors derive from a woman aged 40 to 50 in good health. Some clones in this sample may be carry-over from other donors' samples.

CDR3: CASSRGTGGNQPQHF. CDR3 DNA: TGTGCCAGCTCCCGCGGGACAGGGGGAAATCAGCCCCAGCATTTT. V gene TRBV18 combines with J gene TRBJ1-5, with 11 bases aligning to TRBD1. CDR1 is KGHSH, CDR2 LQKENI, per germline. With 6 bases clipped from V and 4 bases from J, the junction kept 5 bases outside the gene matches. The CDR3 has 15 residues. The variable domain in full, with the rest retrieved from reference TRBV18 and TRBJ1-5, is NAGVMQNPRHLVRRRGQEARLRCSPMKGHSHVYWYRQLPEEGLKFMVYLQKENIIDESGMPKERFSAEFPKEGPSILRIQQVVRGDSAAYFCASSRGTGGNQPQHFGDGTRLSIL.

Remarks on this clone: The identical CDR3 is also encoded by other nucleotide sequences in the sample. This sequence joins TRBV7-2 and TRBJ2-5; 7 bases align to TRBD1. V lost 5 bases and J lost 5; bases outside the gene matches: 8. Germline V CDR1 and CDR2: SGHTA, FQGNSA. This CDR3 is 14 amino acids long. The CDR3 is CASSPRQGSETQYF. The CDR3 nucleotides read TGTGCCAGCAGCCCACGACAGGGCTCGGAGACCCAGTACTTC.

Of note for this clone: This is likely an artifact of a read error, given a far larger clone one base away. The identical CDR3 is also encoded by other nucleotide sequences in the sample. This chain joins TRBV5-4 and TRBJ1-1; D might be TRBD1 (5 bases). Per the germline V gene, CDR1 is SGHNT and CDR2 is YYREEE (reference sequence). This CDR3 comprises 13 residues. The CDR3 DNA reads TGTGCCAGCAGCTTTGACAGAGATACTGAAGCCTTCTTT. Translated, it gives CASSFDRDTEAFF.

V and J are TRBV7-2 and TRBJ2-5, with D perhaps TRBD2 (5 bases). Germline CDR1 and CDR2: SGHTA and FQGNSA. The CDR3 sequence is 14 residues long. Trimming cost V 4 bases and J 5 bases, with 14 bases left between them. CDR3 protein: CASSSSKRWETQYF. CDR3 bases: TGTGCCAGCAGCTCCTCCAAGCGGTGGGAGACCCAGTACTTC.

This chain links TRBV6-5 with TRBJ1-6; no clear D gene. The germline CDR1 and CDR2 sequences are MNHEY and SVGAGI. The CDR3 runs 14 residues. Deletions cut 4 bases from V and 10 bases from J, with 14 bases between. CDR3 region: CASSLDPRVSPLHF. The CDR3 DNA reads as TGTGCCAGCAGTTTGGACCCTCGCGTCTCACCCCTCCACTTT.

This clone appeared many times. The chain recombines TRBV7-9 with TRBJ1-2; D call uncertain. Germline loops: CDR1 SEHNR, CDR2 FQNEAQ (reference sequence). The germline V and J ends were trimmed by 0 bases and 0 bases, with 5 bases remaining between them. The CDR3 loop spans 14 amino acids. CDR3 sequence (DNA): TGTGCCAGCAGCTTAGCCGTGGCTAACTATGGCTACACCTTC. Residues: CASSLAVANYGYTF. Supplemented by reference TRBV7-9 and TRBJ1-2, the full variable domain reads DTGVSQNPRHKITKRGQNVTFRCDPISEHNRLYWYRQTLGQGPEFLTYFQNEAQLEKSRLLSDRFSAERPKGSFSTLEIQRTEQGDSAMYLCASSLAVANYGYTFGSGTRLTVV.

This clone was recorded a few times. The V and J genes are TRBV5-4 and TRBJ2-7, with D tentatively TRBD1 or TRBD2 (6 bases each). The CDR3 is 15 amino acids. Deletions cut 2 bases from V and 1 base from J, with 13 bases between. CDR1 is SGHNT and CDR2 is YYREEE in the germline V gene (reference sequence). The CDR3 loop is CASSLPGARSYEQYF. In DNA, the CDR3 is TGTGCCAGCAGCTTACCGGGGGCAAGGTCCTACGAGCAGTACTTC. Full variable domain (remainder filled in from reference TRBV5-4 and TRBJ2-7): ETGVTQSPTHLIKTRGQQVTLRCSSQSGHNTVSWYQQALGQGPQFIFQYYREEENGRGNFPPRFSGLQFPNYSSELNVNALELDDSALYLCASSLPGARSYEQYFGPGTRLTVT.

About this clone: A clone one base away is much larger, so this may be a read error. The chain joins TRBV7-2 to TRBJ2-5; TRBD2 aligns across 13 bases. CDR3 size: 14 residues. CDR1 and CDR2 (germline): SGHTA, FQGNSA. Trimming cost V 5 bases and J 4 bases; bases outside gene matches: 1. CDR3 coding DNA: TGTGCCAGCAGCCGGACTAGCGGGAGAGAGACCCAGTACTTC. It yields the protein CASSRTSGRETQYF.

V usage is TRBV2 and J usage is TRBJ2-1; D remains unclear. In germline, CDR1 is SNHLY, CDR2 FYNNEI. The CDR3 is 13 residues long. Trimming removed 3 bases at V and 4 bases at J, with 7 bases between. CDR3 DNA: TGTGCCAGCAGTGACGGACCGTACAATGAGCAGTTCTTC. This sequence encodes CASSDGPYNEQFF.

Here the CDR3 DNA reads TGTGCCAGCAGGCCCAGGACTAGCGGGAGCGGCGGGGAGCTGTTTTTT. This translates into CASRPRTSGSGGELFF. The chain links TRBV2 to TRBJ2-2, with TRBD2 matching over 13 bases. Unmatched junction bases numbered 8, after V lost 6 bases and J lost 7 bases. CDR1 SNHLY and CDR2 FYNNEI come from the germline V gene. This CDR3 is 16 amino acids long. Drawing the rest from reference TRBV2 and TRBJ2-2, the complete variable domain is EPEVTQTPSHQVTQMGQEVILRCVPISNHLYFYWYRQILGQKVEFLVSFYNNEISEKSEIFDDQFSVERPDGSNFTLKIRSTKLEDSAMYFCASRPRTSGSGGELFFGEGSRLTVL.

This clone was counted a single time. The gene calls are TRBV11-2 and TRBJ2-2; D possibly corresponds to TRBD2 (6 bases). This CDR3 comprises 13 residues. Germline CDR1 reads SGHAT; CDR2 reads FQNNGV. Trimming took 4 bases from V and 5 from J, leaving 8 bases between them. For the CDR3, the DNA is TGTGCCAGCAGCTCCGGGACTACCGGGGAGCTGTTTTTT. It encodes CASSSGTTGELFF.

V and J are TRBV19 and TRBJ2-7; tentatively, D is TRBD1 or TRBD2 (5 bases each). V lost 6 bases, J lost 0 bases, and 15 bases lay in between. Looked up from germline, CDR1 is LNHDA and CDR2 is SQIVND (reference sequence). The CDR3 is made up of 15 amino acids. This CDR3 reads CASRAGAAGSYEQYF. As DNA, the CDR3 is TGTGCCAGTAGAGCCGGGGCGGCAGGCTCCTACGAGCAGTACTTC.

J is TRBJ2-7 and V is TRBV28; D unresolved. The CDR3 runs to 14 residues. Germline V lookup: CDR1 MDHEN, CDR2 SYDVKM. V lost 3 bases and J lost 2, with 11 bases in between. CDR3 sequence reads: CASSFVGLAYEQYF. DNA for the CDR3: TGTGCCAGCAGTTTTGTGGGGTTGGCCTACGAGCAGTACTTC.

This chain's CDR3 is CASSRTRGTQYEQYF. The CDR3 coding sequence is TGTGCCAGCTCACGGACTAGGGGGACTCAATACGAGCAGTACTTC. The J gene is TRBJ2-7, the V gene TRBV18; weak D call: TRBD2 (7 bases). This CDR3 region has 15 residues. Germline CDR1 is KGHSH and CDR2 is LQKENI. Trimming removed 4 bases from V and 4 bases from J, with 17 bases in between.

This chain uses TRBV27 with TRBJ2-7, with 7 bases that match TRBD2. Germline V CDR1 and CDR2: MNHEY, SMNVEV (reference sequence). Unmatched junction bases numbered 8, after V lost 4 bases and J lost 5 bases. This CDR3 contains 14 residues. The CDR3 nucleotides read TGTGCCAGCAGTTCTGGACTAGGTGCAAACGAGCAGTACTTC. This codes for CASSSGLGANEQYF.

This clone has just one count. The chain employs TRBV4-1 and TRBJ2-1; 14 nucleotides match TRBD2. Trimming cost V 0 bases and J 0 bases; bases outside gene matches: 4. Germline lookup yields CDR1 MGHRA and CDR2 YSYEKL. The CDR3 is 19 amino acids. The DNA of the CDR3 is TGCGCCAGCAGCCAAGATGGACTAGCGGGAGGCCACTCCTACAATGAGCAGTTCTTC. It translates to CASSQDGLAGGHSYNEQFF.

Details on this clone: A far larger clone is one base from this, pointing to a likely read error. CDR3 DNA sequence: TGTGCCTGGCACATATCCTCTGGAAACACCATATATTTT. Residues: CAWHISSGNTIYF. V gene TRBV30 combines with J gene TRBJ1-3; D not certain. Germline CDR1 GTSNPN, CDR2 SVGIG (reference sequence). The germline V and J ends were trimmed by 5 bases and 0 bases, with 8 bases remaining between them. The CDR3 loop spans 13 amino acids.

The J gene is TRBJ2-1, the V gene TRBV5-1, with TRBD2 matching over 7 bases. CDR3 length equals 14 residues. Germline values: CDR1 SGHRS, CDR2 YFSETQ. The trim removed 4 bases at V and 9 bases at J, leaving 10 bases unmatched. The CDR3 loop reads CASSPPGRVGEQFF. The DNA for the CDR3 is TGCGCCAGCAGCCCTCCGGGGAGGGTAGGTGAGCAGTTCTTC.

This clone was observed many times. The chain has TRBV28 and TRBJ2-5, with D perhaps TRBD2 (6 bases). The CDR3 covers 15 residues. The V gene's germline CDR1 is MDHEN and CDR2 SYDVKM. Trimming took off 6 bases at V and 1 base at J, with 15 bases between the two ends. The DNA of the CDR3 is TGTGCCAGCAGACAAACGGAGGGCTTCCAAGAGACCCAGTACTTC. Its translation: CASRQTEGFQETQYF.

The gene calls are TRBV10-3 and TRBJ2-1; D unresolved. The CDR3 spans 13 residues. Between the trimmed V and J ends, which lost 6 bases and 6 bases, there was a span of 12 bases. Looked up from germline, CDR1 is ENHRY and CDR2 is SYGVKD. CDR3 sequence (DNA): TGTGCCATCAGCCAAGAAACGGTCAATGAGCAGTTCTTC. Translation gives CAISQETVNEQFF.

The chain couples TRBV7-9 to TRBJ1-2, with D perhaps matching TRBD1 (6 bases). Trimming stripped 2 bases from V and 1 base from J, with 14 bases between. This CDR3 is 16 amino acids long. Germline-derived CDR1 and CDR2 are SEHNR and FQNEAQ (reference sequence). The CDR3: CASSLLPGGHNYGYTF. CDR3 nucleotides: TGTGCCAGCAGCTTACTTCCGGGGGGGCATAACTATGGCTACACCTTC.

DNA for the CDR3: TGTGCCTGGAGTGTACGGGTTCGGGGAGATTATGGCTACACCTTC. As protein: CAWSVRVRGDYGYTF. The rearrangement uses TRBV30 and TRBJ1-2, with D hard to call. Germline V CDR1 and CDR2: GTSNPN, SVGIG (reference sequence). CDR3 length: 15 amino acids. V was pared by 0 bases and J by 5 bases, with 16 bases between.

V gene TRBV28 combines with J gene TRBJ2-1; 8 bases are shared with TRBD2. Germline lookup yields CDR1 MDHEN and CDR2 SYDVKM. The ends lost 6 bases at V and 2 bases at J; junction bases unmatched: 9. CDR3 length equals 16 residues. The CDR3: CASSFPGGGAYNEQFF. CDR3 in DNA: TGTGCCAGCAGCTTCCCCGGGGGGGGCGCCTACAATGAGCAGTTCTTC.

The chain recombines TRBV4-1 with TRBJ2-7; D remains ambiguous. This CDR3 is 13 amino acids long. The germline V gene has CDR1 MGHRA and CDR2 YSYEKL. Trimming removed 2 bases from V and 9 bases from J, with 14 bases in between. Here the CDR3 reads CASSQFLIGPQYF. CDR3 nucleotide sequence: TGCGCCAGCAGCCAATTTTTGATAGGTCCGCAGTACTTC.

The chain employs TRBV4-2 and TRBJ2-1; 7 bases are a match to TRBD2. The CDR3 sequence is 16 residues long. Germline loops: CDR1 LGHNA, CDR2 YNFKEQ. J gave up 4 bases and V 0 bases, and 6 bases lay outside the gene matches. The CDR3 DNA is TGTGCCAGCAGCCAAGATTATGGAGCGGGGTACAATGAGCAGTTCTTC. Protein sequence: CASSQDYGAGYNEQFF.

V and J are TRBV7-9 and TRBJ2-1; unclear D gene. This CDR3 has 14 amino acids. Germline V gene data show CDR1 as SEHNR and CDR2 as FQNEAQ (reference sequence). Trimming shortened V by 1 base and J by 6 bases, and 10 bases separated the two germline ends. DNA of the CDR3: TGTGCCAGCAGCTTAGGCCGGGCCTTCAATGAGCAGTTCTTC. Amino acids: CASSLGRAFNEQFF.

The V gene is TRBV30, the J gene TRBJ2-5; weak D call: TRBD2 (6 bases). In germline, CDR1 is GTSNPN, CDR2 SVGIG (reference sequence). Trimming left V 2 bases short and J 4 bases short, with 14 bases between. There are 14 residues in the CDR3. The DNA of the CDR3 is TGTGCCTGGAGTCGGGGGAGGAGAGGAGAGACCCAGTACTTC. Translated: CAWSRGRRGETQYF.

A remark on this clone: This CDR3 is also generated by other DNA sequences in the sample. The chain links TRBV18 to TRBJ2-7; the D is unclear. The CDR3 has 13 amino acids. The V gene's germline CDR1 is KGHSH and CDR2 LQKENI. Trimming took 3 bases from V and 4 from J, leaving 10 bases between them. CDR3 amino acids: CASSPGQLYEQYF. CDR3 sequence (DNA): TGTGCCAGCTCACCCGGGCAGCTTTACGAGCAGTACTTC.

The chain employs TRBV5-1 and TRBJ2-1, with D uncertain. Germline V gene sequence: CDR1 SGHRS, CDR2 YFSETQ. Deletions cut 4 bases from V and 6 bases from J, with 11 bases between. The CDR3 is 13 residues long. In nucleotides, the CDR3 is TGCGCCAGCAGCGTCGGTCCTGGCAATGAGCAGTTCTTC. Its translation is CASSVGPGNEQFF.

This clone was counted many times. The chain has TRBV7-9 and TRBJ2-1; D unresolved. Trimming cost V 2 bases and J 5 bases, with 10 bases left between them. The CDR3 is made up of 14 amino acids. Per germline, CDR1 SEHNR and CDR2 FQNEAQ (reference sequence). Here the CDR3 DNA reads TGTGCCAGCAGCTTATCCTTCGGAGACAATGAGCAGTTCTTC. It codes for CASSLSFGDNEQFF.

This clone was seen many times. The rearrangement links TRBV2 to TRBJ1-2; D is undetermined. This CDR3 region has 13 residues. Trimming shortened V by 2 bases and J by 8 bases, and 12 bases separated the two germline ends. Germline V gene data show CDR1 as SNHLY and CDR2 as FYNNEI. CDR3 sequence reads: CASSETVDWGYTF. Here the CDR3 DNA reads TGTGCCAGCAGTGAAACCGTCGATTGGGGCTACACCTTC.

The rearrangement uses TRBV6-6 and TRBJ2-7; D not resolved. The CDR3 has 10 amino acids. Trimming stripped 8 bases from V and 6 bases from J, with 8 bases between. The germline V gene encodes CDR1 MNHNY and CDR2 SVGAGI (reference sequence). CDR3 nucleotide sequence: TGTGCCAGCGGCCAGGTCGAGCAGTACTTC. It specifies CASGQVEQYF.